Below, 15 T cell receptor beta chains from the same sample are listed, as sequenced in a study of T-cell memory formation after mild COVID-19. TCRdb re-called the 5' RACE reads through MiXCR, storing one row per CDR3 protein. The sample carries about 250,000 distinct CDR3 sequences, roughly 18% recorded once. Sample: PBMCs or a T cell subset sorted from them (not recorded which). Receptors were obtained from a man younger than 35 who had mild COVID-19 (a few samples of this study predate the infection). Cell type and time point are not known.

This clonotype was recorded a few times. The chain has TRBV4-1 and TRBJ1-4; D call uncertain. CDR3 length: 13 amino acids. Trimming stripped 3 bases from V and 8 bases from J, with 10 bases between. Per the germline V gene, CDR1 is MGHRA and CDR2 is YSYEKL. The CDR3 coding sequence is TGCGCCAGCAGCCATACCTTCAAGGAAAAACTGTTTTTT. Encoded protein: CASSHTFKEKLFF.

The chain employs TRBV2 and TRBJ2-7; TRBD1 aligns across 9 bases. J was trimmed by 6 bases and V by 6 bases; bases with no gene match: 9. This CDR3 is built from 14 residues. Looked up from germline, CDR1 is SNHLY and CDR2 is FYNNEI. CDR3 region: CASRLGQGSIEQYV. The CDR3 DNA reads as TGTGCCAGCAGACTAGGACAGGGGTCTATCGAGCAGTACGTC.

The table lists this clonotype with a few counts. The J gene is TRBJ2-1, the V gene TRBV9, with TRBD2 identical over 10 bases. This CDR3 comprises 16 residues. J was trimmed by 10 bases and V by 0 bases; bases with no gene match: 10. In germline, CDR1 is SGDLS, CDR2 YYNGEE. The CDR3 here is CASSVASSGGAQEQFF. The CDR3 nucleotides read TGTGCCAGCAGCGTAGCTTCGAGCGGGGGGGCCCAAGAGCAGTTCTTC.

The chain employs TRBV6-2 or TRBV6-3 and TRBJ2-6; TRBD2 is a possible D gene (5 bases). The CDR3 has 18 residues. Trimming pared 2 bases from V and 0 bases from J, leaving 14 bases between. Germline CDR1 is MNHEY and CDR2 is SVGEGT. In DNA, the CDR3 is TGTGCCAGCAGTTACACTAGGTTCCTCCTCTCTGGGGCCAACGTCCTGACTTTC. The encoded protein is CASSYTRFLLSGANVLTF.

This clonotype was observed at least ten times. V gene TRBV10-2 combines with J gene TRBJ2-5; a possible D gene is TRBD1 (5 bases). The CDR3 is 13 residues long. Germline CDR1 and CDR2: WSHSY and SAAADI. V was cut by 5 bases and J by 5 bases, with 12 bases left in between. As DNA, the CDR3 is TGCGCCAGCAGTTCCGACAGTAGGGAGACCCAGTACTTC. This codes for CASSSDSRETQYF.

CDR3 sequence reads: CASSLVAGTVETQYF. DNA of the CDR3: TGTGCCAGCAGCTTAGTGGCCGGGACCGTTGAGACCCAGTACTTC. The chain joins TRBV11-2 to TRBJ2-5; perhaps D is TRBD1 or TRBD2 (5 bases each). In germline, CDR1 is SGHAT, CDR2 FQNNGV. V shed 1 base and J shed 5 bases, with 14 bases lying between them. This CDR3 has 15 amino acids.

The V gene is TRBV7-9, the J gene TRBJ2-7; either TRBD1 or TRBD2 may supply D (5 bases each). The length of the CDR3 is 14 residues. Germline CDR1 SEHNR, CDR2 FQNEAQ (reference sequence). With 5 bases removed from V and 0 bases from J, the gap between germline ends came to 11 bases. The DNA of the CDR3 is TGTGCCAGCAGCGGCAGGGAGAGCTCCTACGAGCAGTACTTC. It yields the protein CASSGRESSYEQYF.

This clonotype was seen only a few times. CDR3 bases: TGTGCCAGCAGTTGGACTAGCGCGTCCTACGAGCAGTACTTC. Protein sequence: CASSWTSASYEQYF. The chain couples TRBV12-3 or TRBV12-4 to TRBJ2-7, with TRBD2 matching 9 bases. The CDR3 sequence is 14 residues long. V shed 4 bases and J 1 base; nucleotides not matched to a gene: 2.

This clonotype was seen only a few times. The chain has TRBV14 and TRBJ2-3; D ambiguous. The V and J ends lost 0 bases and 0 bases respectively, with 10 bases between them. This CDR3 contains 16 residues. Germline-derived CDR1 and CDR2 are SGHDN and FVKESK. CDR3 in amino acids: CASSQDAPGSTDTQYF. CDR3 nucleotides: TGTGCCAGCAGCCAAGATGCACCGGGTAGCACAGATACGCAGTATTTT.

The chain carries TRBV7-9 and TRBJ1-2; D ambiguous. CDR1 is SEHNR, CDR2 FQNEAQ, per germline (reference sequence). The V gene lost 5 bases and the J gene lost 4 bases, with 14 bases spanning the gap. The CDR3 covers 14 residues. CDR3 sequence: CASSRGQEIYGYTF. The CDR3 DNA reads as TGTGCCAGCAGCCGTGGGCAGGAGATCTATGGCTACACCTTC. The complete variable domain, with remaining parts taken from reference TRBV7-9 and TRBJ1-2, reads DTGVSQNPRHKITKRGQNVTFRCDPISEHNRLYWYRQTLGQGPEFLTYFQNEAQLEKSRLLSDRFSAERPKGSFSTLEIQRTEQGDSAMYLCASSRGQEIYGYTFGSGTRLTVV.

This clonotype was seen more than once but under ten times. This chain joins TRBV19 and TRBJ1-5; the D is unclear. The CDR3 is 15 residues long. The germline gives CDR1 LNHDA, CDR2 SQIVND (reference sequence). Trimming took off 6 bases at V and 0 bases at J, with 12 bases between the two ends. CDR3 in DNA: TGTGCCAGTAGCTCGGGTCACTATAGCAATCAGCCCCAGCATTTT. Protein: CASSSGHYSNQPQHF.

V is TRBV28 and J is TRBJ1-1, with 9 bases identical to TRBD1. CDR3 length: 15 amino acids. Losses at the gene ends were 4 bases for V and 1 base for J; bases not matched to a gene: 4. Germline V gene data show CDR1 as MDHEN and CDR2 as SYDVKM. The CDR3 sequence is CASSSLTGGNTEAFF. In DNA, the CDR3 is TGTGCCAGCAGTTCATTGACAGGGGGGAACACTGAAGCTTTCTTT.

V is TRBV19 and J is TRBJ2-5, with D possibly being TRBD2 (6 bases). The CDR3 covers 13 residues. Trimming cost V 3 bases and J 4 bases, with 9 bases left between them. CDR1 and CDR2 (germline): LNHDA, SQIVND (reference sequence). The CDR3 sequence is CASSIGGRETQYF. The DNA of the CDR3 is TGTGCCAGTAGTATCGGAGGGAGAGAGACCCAGTACTTC. Full variable domain (rest looked up from reference TRBV19 and TRBJ2-5): DGGITQSPKYLFRKEGQNVTLSCEQNLNHDAMYWYRQDPGQGLRLIYYSQIVNDFQKGDIAEGYSVSREKKESFPLTVTSAQKNPTAFYLCASSIGGRETQYFGPGTRLLVL.

This chain uses TRBV28 with TRBJ2-6; the match to TRBD1 covers 7 bases. The CDR3 has 14 residues. The germline gives CDR1 MDHEN, CDR2 SYDVKM. With 5 bases clipped from V and 12 bases from J, the junction kept 10 bases outside the gene matches. The CDR3 region has the DNA TGTGCCAGCAGTCCAAGGACAGGTTATGTCGTCCTGACTTTC. Its protein product is CASSPRTGYVVLTF.

This sequence joins TRBV4-3 and TRBJ1-2; the D is unclear. The CDR3 covers 15 residues. Trimming removed 1 base at V and 0 bases at J, with 9 bases between. Germline assignment: CDR1 LGHNA and CDR2 YSLEER. The CDR3 is CASSQVIGANYGYTF. The CDR3 DNA sequence: TGCGCCAGCAGCCAAGTAATTGGAGCTAACTATGGCTACACCTTC.